These 11 T cell receptor beta chains were sequenced from one sample in a study of T cells after yellow fever vaccination. TCRdb fed the 5' RACE reads into MiXCR, producing one record per CDR3 protein. The sample has 99,000 or so distinct CDR3 sequences, 4.5% to 6% seen once; the top ten hold over 40%. The specimen was CD8+ T cells sorted from PBMCs, collected 10 days after the yellow fever booster vaccination. The receptors derive from a man between 18 and 29 years old who received the YFV17D yellow fever vaccine.

The gene calls are TRBV7-8 and TRBJ1-4; TRBD1 might be the D (5 bases). With 3 bases removed from V and 0 bases from J, the gap between germline ends came to 14 bases. The CDR3 contains 17 residues. Germline V gene data show CDR1 as SGHVS and CDR2 as FQNEAQ. CDR3 sequence: CASSFAPGRSTNEKLFF. The CDR3 nucleotides read TGTGCCAGCAGCTTCGCGCCGGGACGGTCAACTAATGAAAAACTGTTTTTT.

This clonotype occurred many times. The V call is TRBV29-1, the J call TRBJ2-5; 8 nucleotides match TRBD1. The V gene end was trimmed by 4 bases and the J gene end by 4 bases; junction bases not matched to a gene: 8. The CDR3 loop spans 14 amino acids. From germline, CDR1 is SQVTM and CDR2 ANQGSEA. CDR3 coding DNA: TGCAGCGTTGGGGCAGGACAGGGACGAGAGACCCAGTACTTC. It specifies CSVGAGQGRETQYF.

This clonotype showed up just a few times. V is TRBV30 and J is TRBJ2-2; tentative D call: TRBD2 (6 bases). CDR1 GTSNPN and CDR2 SVGIG come from the germline V gene (reference sequence). Trimming removed 4 bases at V and 6 bases at J, with 9 bases between. The CDR3 is 12 amino acids. The CDR3 coding sequence is TGTGCCTGGACTGGAGGGCCCGGGGAGCTGTTTTTT. This encodes CAWTGGPGELFF. Full variable domain (outside the CDR3, taken from reference TRBV30 and TRBJ2-2): SQTIHQWPATLVQPVGSPLSLECTVEGTSNPNLYWYRQAAGRGLQLLFYSVGIGQISSEVPQNLSASRPQDRQFILSSKKLLLSDSGFYLCAWTGGPGELFFGEGSRLTVL.

This clonotype was seen a few times. The chain uses TRBV5-6 and TRBJ2-3; unclear D gene. The CDR3 has 15 amino acids. Germline CDR1 reads SGHDT; CDR2 reads YYEEEE. Trimming took off 0 bases at V and 3 bases at J, with 11 bases between the two ends. CDR3 in amino acids: CASSLAGATTDTQYF. The CDR3 nucleotides read TGTGCCAGCAGCTTGGCGGGTGCGACTACAGATACGCAGTATTTT.

There are many counts of this clonotype. The gene calls are TRBV10-1 and TRBJ2-7; 8 nucleotides align to TRBD2. The CDR3 has 12 amino acids. CDR1 is WNHNN and CDR2 is SYGVQD in the germline V gene (reference sequence). With 5 bases clipped from V and 10 bases from J, the junction kept 7 bases outside the gene matches. The CDR3 reads CASSSGGPLQYF. Written as DNA, the CDR3 is TGCGCCAGCAGTAGCGGGGGCCCTCTCCAGTACTTC.

V is TRBV3-1 and J is TRBJ2-1; TRBD2 might be the D (5 bases). Germline V gives CDR1 LGHDT, CDR2 YNNKEL (reference sequence). CDR3 size: 15 residues. V was shortened by 1 base and J by 7 bases, with 14 bases between the two germline ends. The CDR3 DNA reads TGTGCCAGCAGCCAAGTTCTAGCCCTCTTTAATGAGCAGTTCTTC. This translates into CASSQVLALFNEQFF.

This clonotype came up a few times. The chain employs TRBV12-3 or TRBV12-4 and TRBJ2-7; D may be TRBD1 or TRBD2 (5 bases each). The CDR3 runs 15 residues. Deletions cut 3 bases from V and 4 bases from J, with 16 bases between. Here the CDR3 reads CASSFGRGGGYEQYF. The CDR3, as DNA: TGTGCCAGCAGTTTCGGCAGAGGTGGGGGTTACGAGCAGTACTTC.

The chain's CDR3 is CASSYGESYGYTF. The CDR3 bases are TGTGCCAGCAGTTACGGGGAATCCTATGGCTACACCTTC. The rearrangement links TRBV6-5 to TRBJ1-2, with D hard to call. Trimming shortened V by 2 bases and J by 4 bases, and 8 bases separated the two germline ends. The length of the CDR3 is 13 residues. Germline V gene sequence: CDR1 MNHEY, CDR2 SVGAGI.

This chain connects TRBV27 to TRBJ2-2; 7 nucleotides align to TRBD1. CDR3 length equals 16 residues. In germline, CDR1 is MNHEY, CDR2 SMNVEV (reference sequence). V shed 5 bases, J shed 6 bases, and the junction held 12 bases outside the gene matches. Here the CDR3 reads CASSVDRVRPSGELFF. The CDR3 bases are TGTGCCAGCAGTGTCGACAGGGTCCGTCCGTCCGGGGAGCTGTTTTTT.

This clonotype was detected a few times. The V and J genes are TRBV9 and TRBJ2-7, with 10 bases that match TRBD1. J lost 6 bases, V lost 4 bases, and 7 bases had no gene match. This CDR3 has 14 amino acids. CDR1 SGDLS and CDR2 YYNGEE come from the germline V gene. CDR3 bases: TGTGCCAGCAGCCCTTGGGACAGGGGTTCCGAGCAGTACTTC. It yields the protein CASSPWDRGSEQYF.

Many counts were recorded for this clonotype. The rearrangement uses TRBV4-3 and TRBJ2-2; D is unresolved. The germline gives CDR1 LGHNA, CDR2 YSLEER. The CDR3 runs 15 residues. The V end was cut by 0 bases, the J end by 4 bases, with 9 bases between. The CDR3 nucleotides read TGCGCCAGCAGCCAAGATTGGGCGAGCACCGGGGAGCTGTTTTTT. It translates to CASSQDWASTGELFF.